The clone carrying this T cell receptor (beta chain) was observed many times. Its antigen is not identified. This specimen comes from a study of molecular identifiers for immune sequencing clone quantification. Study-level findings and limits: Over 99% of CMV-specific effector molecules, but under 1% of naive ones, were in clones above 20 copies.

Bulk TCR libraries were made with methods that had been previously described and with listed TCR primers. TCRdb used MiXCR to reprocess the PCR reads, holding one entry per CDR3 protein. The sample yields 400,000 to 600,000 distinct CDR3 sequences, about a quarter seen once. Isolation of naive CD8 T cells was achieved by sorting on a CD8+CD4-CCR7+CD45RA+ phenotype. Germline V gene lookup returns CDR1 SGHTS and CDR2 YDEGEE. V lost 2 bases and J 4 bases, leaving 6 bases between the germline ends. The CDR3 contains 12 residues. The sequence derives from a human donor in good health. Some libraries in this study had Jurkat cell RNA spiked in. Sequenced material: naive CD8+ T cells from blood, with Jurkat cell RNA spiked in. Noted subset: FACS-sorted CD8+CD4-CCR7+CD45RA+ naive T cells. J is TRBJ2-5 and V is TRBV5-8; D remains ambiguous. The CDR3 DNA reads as TGTGCCAGCAGCTTAGGTCGAGAGACCCAGTACTTC. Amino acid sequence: CASSLGRETQYF.